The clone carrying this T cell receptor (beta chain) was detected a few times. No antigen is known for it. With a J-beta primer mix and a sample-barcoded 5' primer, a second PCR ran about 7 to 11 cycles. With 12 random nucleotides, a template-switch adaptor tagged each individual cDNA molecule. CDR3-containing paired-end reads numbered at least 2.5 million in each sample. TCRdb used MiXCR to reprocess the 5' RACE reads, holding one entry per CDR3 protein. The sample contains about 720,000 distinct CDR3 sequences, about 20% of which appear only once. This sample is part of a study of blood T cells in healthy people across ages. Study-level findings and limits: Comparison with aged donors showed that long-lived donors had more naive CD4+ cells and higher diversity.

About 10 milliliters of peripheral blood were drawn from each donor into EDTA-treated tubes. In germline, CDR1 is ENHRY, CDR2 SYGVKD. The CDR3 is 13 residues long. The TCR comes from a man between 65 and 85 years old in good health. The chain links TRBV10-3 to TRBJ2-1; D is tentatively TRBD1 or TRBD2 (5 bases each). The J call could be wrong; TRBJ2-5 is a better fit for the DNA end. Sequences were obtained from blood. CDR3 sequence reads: CAISAGRTETQYF. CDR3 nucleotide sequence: TGTGCCATCAGCGCAGGGAGAACAGAGACCCAGTACTTC.